A single sample is the source of the 11 T cell receptor beta chains below, sequenced in a study of CD8+ T cells in alopecia areata. Indicated treatment: oral pan-JAK inhibitor, 5-10 mg twice daily. Extracted RNA was reverse transcribed into cDNA, the sequencing template. Profiled with immunoSEQ multiplex PCR; TCRdb holds only in-frame clones, not every one. The sample has some 220,000 clones, 50% to 60% seen once. This material consisted of CD4+ T cells sorted from blood, taken at week 4, from a patient treated with tofacitinib. Receptor source: a human donor with alopecia areata.

This clone has just a few counts. This chain connects TRBV2 to TRBJ2-7; D not resolved. The germline gives CDR1 SNHLY, CDR2 FYNNEI. This CDR3 is 14 amino acids long. The V end lost 0 bases, the J end lost 3 bases, and 9 bases lay between the germline ends. The chain's CDR3 is CASSEAQQLYEQYF. CDR3 DNA sequence: TGTGCCAGCAGTGAAGCGCAACAGCTCTACGAGCAGTACTTC.

This clone was seen more than once but under ten times. The chain uses TRBV29-1 and TRBJ1-2, with a possible D match to TRBD1 (5 bases). CDR1 and CDR2 from the germline V gene are SQVTM and ANQGSEA. Trimming shortened V by 4 bases and J by 4 bases, and 10 bases separated the two germline ends. This CDR3 is 12 amino acids long. DNA of the CDR3: TGCAGCGTTGCCGACAGTTTCTATGGCTACACCTTC. This gives the protein CSVADSFYGYTF.

This rearrangement joins TRBV9 to TRBJ1-4; D ambiguous. CDR1 and CDR2 from the germline V gene are SGDLS and YYNGEE. The CDR3 runs to 15 residues. Trimming pared 2 bases from V and 8 bases from J, leaving 16 bases between. Here the CDR3 DNA reads TGTGCCAGCAGCGTCCGGGCGGCGGGGAAGGAAAAACTGTTTTTT. This encodes CASSVRAAGKEKLFF.

This chain connects TRBV29-1 to TRBJ2-7; D is ambiguous. Per germline, CDR1 SQVTM and CDR2 ANQGSEA. V was shortened by 2 bases and J by 0 bases, with 11 bases between the two germline ends. The CDR3 spans 14 residues. CDR3 DNA: TGCAGCGTTGAAATTATTGCAGACTCCTACGAGCAGTACTTC. As protein: CSVEIIADSYEQYF.

This clone has a handful of counts. The chain has TRBV5-8 and TRBJ1-6; D is undetermined. The CDR3 is 14 residues long. V was clipped by 0 bases and J by 10 bases, with 11 bases between them. The germline V gene encodes CDR1 SGHTS and CDR2 YDEGEE. In DNA form, the CDR3 reads TGTGCCAGCAGCTTGGCCTCCTTGAGGTCACCCCTCCACTTT. Translated: CASSLASLRSPLHF.

Turning to this clone: One end of the junction varies from germline; a read error may be responsible. V gene TRBV10-3 combines with J gene TRBJ1-5; no definite D call. Germline CDR1 ENHRY, CDR2 SYGVKD. This CDR3 comprises 14 residues. The CDR3, as DNA: TGTGCCATCAGTGAGTCGCCAAGCAGTCAGCCCCAGCATTTT. Protein sequence: CAISESPSSQPQHF.

CDR3 amino acids: CARRPAQMNTEAFF. The CDR3 DNA is TGTGCCCGACGCCCGGCGCAAATGAACACTGAAGCTTTCTTT. The chain combines TRBV30 with TRBJ1-1; no firm D call. Trimming stripped 8 bases from V and 0 bases from J, with 16 bases between. The CDR3 sequence is 14 residues long. Germline values: CDR1 GTSNPN, CDR2 SVGIG (reference sequence).

In its sample, this clone was seen once. V usage is TRBV15 and J usage is TRBJ2-7; 10 nucleotides line up with TRBD1. There are 15 residues in the CDR3. The V gene end was trimmed by 5 bases and the J gene end by 5 bases; junction bases not matched to a gene: 9. The germline V gene has CDR1 LNHNV and CDR2 YYDKDF (reference sequence). The CDR3 spells CATSRPGTGVHEQYF. As DNA, the CDR3 is TGTGCCACCAGCCGCCCCGGGACAGGGGTCCACGAGCAGTACTTC. The variable domain in full, with the rest retrieved from reference TRBV15 and TRBJ2-7, is DAMVIQNPRYQVTQFGKPVTLSCSQTLNHNVMYWYQQKSSQAPKLLFHYYDKDFNNEADTPDNFQSRRPNTSFCFLDIRSPGLGDTAMYLCATSRPGTGVHEQYFGPGTRLTVT.

The chain recombines TRBV29-1 with TRBJ2-3; 7 bases fit TRBD1. Unmatched junction bases numbered 8, after V lost 7 bases and J lost 1 base. Germline V gene lookup returns CDR1 SQVTM and CDR2 ANQGSEA. The CDR3 consists of 14 residues. For the CDR3, the DNA is TGCAGCGCCTCTGACAGGGTTCGCACAGATACGCAGTATTTT. Protein product: CSASDRVRTDTQYF.

In DNA, the CDR3 is TGTGCCACCTCCGGGACGGAAAACACTGAAGCTTTCTTT. Encoded protein: CATSGTENTEAFF. The chain links TRBV2 to TRBJ1-1; the D gene is possibly TRBD1 (5 bases). Trimming left V 10 bases short and J 2 bases short, with 14 bases between. This CDR3 comprises 13 residues. The V gene's germline CDR1 is SNHLY and CDR2 FYNNEI. Full variable domain (remainder filled in from reference TRBV2 and TRBJ1-1): EPEVTQTPSHQVTQMGQEVILRCVPISNHLYFYWYRQILGQKVEFLVSFYNNEISEKSEIFDDQFSVERPDGSNFTLKIRSTKLEDSAMYFCATSGTENTEAFFGQGTRLTVV.

The V and J genes are TRBV6-6 and TRBJ1-1; tentatively, D is TRBD1 (6 bases). Germline V gene data show CDR1 as MNHNY and CDR2 as SVGAGI (reference sequence). CDR3 length equals 15 residues. V dropped 5 bases and J dropped 4 bases, with 17 bases sitting between them. This CDR3 reads CASSPGGGVGTEAFF. The CDR3 DNA sequence: TGTGCCAGCAGTCCTGGAGGGGGGGTAGGCACTGAAGCTTTCTTT.